These T cell receptor beta chains were read from a single sample in a study of regulatory T cells in long-lasting Graves disease. MiXCR, run by TCRdb on the multiplex PCR reads, gives a single entry per CDR3 protein. The sample lists hundreds of thousands of distinct CDR3 sequences; less than 20% were seen once. Sequencing used peripheral blood mononuclear cells (PBMCs), obtained when the disease was refractory, from a patient treated with antithyroid drugs. These receptors all come from a female donor with Graves disease. CDR3s include the opening cysteine and the closing phenylalanine or tryptophan. The D gene is left open where the match is weak. Size values are once, few and many counts, or a class for expanded clones, and some rows have none.

TRBJ1-2	TRBV11-3	.	many	CASSSRGGYYGYTF	TGTGCCAGCAGCTCGAGGGGGGGATACTATGGCTACACCTTC
TRBJ2-7	TRBV4-1	.	few	CASSQDLTNYEQYF	TGCGCCAGCAGCCAAGATCTTACTAACTACGAGCAGTACTTC
TRBJ2-2	TRBV5-1	TRBD2	few	CASRLADTGELFF	TGCGCCAGCAGACTAGCGGACACCGGGGAGCTGTTTTTT
TRBJ1-1	TRBV6-1	TRBD1	few	CASRLRQGPEAFF	TGTGCCAGCAGACTTCGACAGGGACCCGAAGCTTTCTTT
TRBJ2-7	TRBV28	.	few	CASSLEGVLYEQYF	TGTGCCAGCAGTTTAGAAGGGGTCCTCTACGAGCAGTACTTC
TRBJ1-1	TRBV27	.	many	CASSARKDGDTEAFF	TGTGCCAGCAGCGCTAGAAAGGACGGTGACACTGAAGCTTTCTTT
TRBJ2-7	TRBV5-1	.	.	CASSLYGEIYEQYF	TGCGCCAGCAGCTTGTACGGGGAGATCTACGAGCAGTACTTC
TRBJ1-6	TRBV12-3/TRBV12-4	.	few	CASSLDQGSSLHF	TGTGCCAGCAGTTTAGATCAGGGTTCATCCCTCCACTTT
TRBJ1-2	TRBV20-1	.	many	CSARDRVQEYYGYTF	TGCAGTGCTAGAGATCGAGTCCAGGAGTATTATGGCTACACCTTC
TRBJ1-2	TRBV12-3/TRBV12-4	TRBD1	many	CASSHRDRAYGYTF	TGTGCCAGCAGTCACCGGGACAGGGCCTATGGCTACACCTTC
TRBJ1-1	TRBV9	.	many	CASSFGTENTEAFF	TGTGCCAGCAGCTTCGGGACGGAAAACACTGAAGCTTTCTTT
TRBJ2-7	TRBV28	.	many	CASLGAYEQYF	TGTGCCAGCCTTGGGGCCTACGAGCAGTACTTC
TRBJ2-2	TRBV5-1	.	.	CASSLRLDLFARTGELFF	TGCGCCAGCAGCTTGCGACTGGACCTGTTTGCGAGGACCGGGGAGCTGTTTTTT
TRBJ1-2	TRBV20-1	.	.	CSARDPRAPLSGYGYTF	TGCAGTGCTAGAGATCCACGGGCCCCCTTATCCGGCTATGGCTACACCTTC
TRBJ2-5	TRBV9	TRBD2	few	CASSVASGRAGQETQYF	TGTGCCAGCAGCGTAGCTAGCGGGAGGGCCGGCCAAGAGACCCAGTACTTC
TRBJ2-4	TRBV5-1	.	.	CASSLGIHRGALAKNIQYF	TGCGCCAGCAGCTTGGGTATTCATCGGGGGGCACTAGCCAAAAACATTCAGTACTTC
TRBJ2-7	TRBV28	TRBD2	many	CASSPTSGIRSYEQYF	TGTGCCAGCAGTCCCACTAGCGGGATTAGGTCCTACGAGCAGTACTTC
TRBJ1-5	TRBV7-7	.	.	CASSLAPTLRGRFCQPQHF	TGTGCTAGCAGCTTAGCTCCGACTTTACGGGGGAGGTTTTGTCAGCCCCAGCATTTT
TRBJ1-2	TRBV3-1	.	many	CASSQAGVGYTF	TGTGCCAGCAGCCAAGCAGGGGTCGGCTACACCTTC
TRBJ2-7	TRBV12-3/TRBV12-4	.	many	CASSLASRWVASYEQYF	TGTGCCAGCAGTTTAGCGTCACGTTGGGTGGCATCCTACGAGCAGTACTTC
TRBJ2-7	TRBV12-3/TRBV12-4	TRBD2	many	CASSSWTSGRGYEQYF	TGTGCCAGCAGTTCCTGGACTAGCGGGAGAGGATACGAGCAGTACTTC
TRBJ2-2	TRBV7-8	.	many	CASSLDRAWAGELFF	TGTGCCAGCAGCTTAGACAGGGCGTGGGCCGGGGAGCTGTTTTTT
TRBJ1-2	TRBV5-5	TRBD1	.	CASISDRGGYGYTF	TGTGCCAGCATCAGTGACAGGGGCGGCTATGGCTACACCTTC
TRBJ2-7	TRBV7-2	.	.	CASSLARSLTSSYGQYF	TGTGCCAGCAGCTTAGCGCGCTCTCTGACGAGCTCCTACGGGCAGTACTTC
TRBJ2-2	TRBV5-1	TRBD1	few	CASSQGQGVIAGELFF	TGCGCCAGCAGCCAGGGACAGGGGGTTATCGCCGGGGAGCTGTTTTTT
TRBJ1-6	TRBV6-9	TRBD1	few	CASSYYTGGSRNSPLHF	TGTGCCAGCAGTTACTATACAGGGGGCTCGAGAAATTCACCCCTCCACTTT
TRBJ1-5	TRBV30	.	many	CAWRAKGAGGEHF	TGTGCCTGGAGGGCCAAGGGCGCTGGAGGGGAGCATTTT
TRBJ2-7	TRBV19	.	once	CASSKPGPSYEQYF	TGTGCCAGTAGTAAGCCAGGGCCCTCCTACGAGCAGTACTTC
TRBJ2-1	TRBV11-2	TRBD2	many	CASSFGGESSYNEQFF	TGTGCCAGCAGCTTTGGGGGGGAGAGCTCCTACAATGAGCAGTTCTTC
TRBJ2-7	TRBV29-1	.	.	CSVVGSGVYEQYF	TGCAGCGTTGTGGGGTCCGGGGTCTACGAGCAGTACTTC
TRBJ1-2	TRBV10-3	TRBD1	many	CAAVPGQGSNYGYTF	TGTGCCGCAGTACCGGGACAGGGGTCGAACTATGGCTACACCTTC
TRBJ1-3	TRBV14	.	few	CASTLRNEPWNTIYF	TGTGCCAGCACCCTTAGGAACGAACCCTGGAACACCATATATTTT
TRBJ2-7	TRBV13	TRBD2	.	CASSFGLATLEQYF	TGTGCCAGCAGCTTCGGACTAGCGACTCTCGAGCAGTACTTC
TRBJ1-5	TRBV7-8	.	few	CASSLVLNRISNQPQHF	TGTGCCAGCAGCTTAGTATTGAACAGGATTAGCAATCAGCCCCAGCATTTT
TRBJ1-5	TRBV12-3/TRBV12-4	TRBD1	few	CASSPQGGGNQPQHF	TGTGCCAGCAGCCCGCAGGGGGGGGGCAATCAGCCCCAGCATTTT
TRBJ2-4	TRBV7-8	TRBD2	many	CASSLGGLGASKNIQYF	TGTGCCAGCAGCTTAGGAGGACTAGGGGCTTCCAAAAACATTCAGTACTTC
TRBJ1-4	TRBV28	.	many	CASSLWGRRPINEKLFF	TGTGCCAGCAGTTTATGGGGGCGGCGGCCGATTAATGAAAAACTGTTTTTT
TRBJ1-6	TRBV7-3	.	many	CASSEGGYNSPLHF	TGTGCCAGCAGCGAGGGAGGATACAATTCACCCCTCCACTTT
TRBJ1-3	TRBV19	.	once	CASSHSGAGNTIYF	TGTGCCAGTTCCCACTCTGGGGCCGGGAACACCATATATTTT
TRBJ1-6	TRBV7-8	.	few	CASSLGGKLPPLHF	TGTGCCAGCAGCTTAGGGGGGAAATTACCACCCCTCCACTTT
TRBJ2-2	TRBV30	TRBD2	.	CAWSAPRLAVNTGELFF	TGTGCCTGGAGTGCCCCGAGACTAGCGGTTAACACCGGGGAGCTGTTTTTT
TRBJ1-1	TRBV29-1	TRBD1	many	CSVEDRQGRAFF	TGCAGCGTTGAGGATCGACAGGGGCGAGCTTTCTTT
TRBJ2-5	TRBV6-1	.	few	CASRRLAEETQYF	TGTGCCAGCAGGAGGTTGGCAGAAGAGACCCAGTACTTC